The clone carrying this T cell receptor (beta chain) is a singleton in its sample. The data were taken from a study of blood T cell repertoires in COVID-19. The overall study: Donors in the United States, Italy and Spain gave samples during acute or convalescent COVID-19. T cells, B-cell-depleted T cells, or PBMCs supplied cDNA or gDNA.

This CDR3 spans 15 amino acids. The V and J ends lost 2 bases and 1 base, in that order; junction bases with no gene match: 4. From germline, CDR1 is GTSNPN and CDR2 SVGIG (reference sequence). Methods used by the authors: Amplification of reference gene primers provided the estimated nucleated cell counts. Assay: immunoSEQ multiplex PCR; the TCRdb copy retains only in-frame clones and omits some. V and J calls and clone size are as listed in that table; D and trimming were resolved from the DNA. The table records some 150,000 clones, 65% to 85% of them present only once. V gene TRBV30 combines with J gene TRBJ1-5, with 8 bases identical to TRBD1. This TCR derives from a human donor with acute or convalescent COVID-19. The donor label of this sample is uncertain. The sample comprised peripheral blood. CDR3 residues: CAWSTRTGSNQPQHF. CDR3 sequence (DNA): TGTGCCTGGAGTACGAGGACAGGGAGCAATCAGCCCCAGCATTTT.